This TCR beta chain was observed in a study of T cells in Graves' hyperthyroidism and ophthalmopathy. Study-level points and caveats: In the blood, most expanded thyroid clonotypes above 0.001 appeared as well.

This clonotype showed up many times. Its antigen is unknown. Enrolled ophthalmopathy patients presented with a Clinical Activity Score of at least 3, a NOSPECS grade of at least 4, and disease duration under 3 months. Uncontrolled infection, other autoimmune disease, pregnancy and lactation each barred patients from inclusion. PBMCs were derived from about 10 ml fresh peripheral blood. Per the germline V gene, CDR1 is LNHNV and CDR2 is YYDKDF (reference sequence). The CDR3 loop spans 12 amino acids. Trimming cost V 1 base and J 8 bases, with 6 bases left between them. Amplified TCR beta CDR3 regions derived from RNA transcripts. Using the HTBI primer set, a first-round RT-PCR was run on the TCR CDR3. TCRdb re-called the multiplex PCR reads with MiXCR, one entry per CDR3 protein. The sample gives about 500,000 distinct CDR3 sequences, 15% to 20% of which show up once; under 20% is in the top ten.

This TCR came from a woman between 18 and 29 years old with Graves' ophthalmopathy. The sample taken for sequencing was blood. The rearrangement uses TRBV15 and TRBJ2-1; D unclear. CDR3 protein: CATSRVRDEQFF. The CDR3 nucleotides read TGTGCCACCAGCAGAGTGAGAGATGAGCAGTTCTTC. The full variable domain, with the rest looked up from reference TRBV15 and TRBJ2-1, is DAMVIQNPRYQVTQFGKPVTLSCSQTLNHNVMYWYQQKSSQAPKLLFHYYDKDFNNEADTPDNFQSRRPNTSFCFLDIRSPGLGDTAMYLCATSRVRDEQFFGPGTRLTVL.